This T cell receptor (beta chain) emerged from a study of cytomegalovirus exposure and HLA in healthy donors. Unmatched junction bases numbered 10, after V lost 5 bases and J lost 2 bases. Germline CDR1 is SGHVS and CDR2 is FNYEAQ. The CDR3 consists of 16 residues. Primers included in the PCR were 60 Vbeta and 13 Jbeta primers. This table comes from immunoSEQ multiplex PCR, and its TCRdb copy is limited to in-frame clones, with some not included. This sample's table reports about 79,000 clones. This chain uses TRBV7-6 with TRBJ2-3; 7 bases map to TRBD2. This sequence originates from a man aged 30-40 years in good health and CMV-seronegative. The specimen was PBMCs. The CDR3 region is CASSLEAGPYTDTQYF. The CDR3 DNA reads as TGTGCCAGCAGCCTGGAAGCGGGACCATACACAGATACGCAGTATTTT.